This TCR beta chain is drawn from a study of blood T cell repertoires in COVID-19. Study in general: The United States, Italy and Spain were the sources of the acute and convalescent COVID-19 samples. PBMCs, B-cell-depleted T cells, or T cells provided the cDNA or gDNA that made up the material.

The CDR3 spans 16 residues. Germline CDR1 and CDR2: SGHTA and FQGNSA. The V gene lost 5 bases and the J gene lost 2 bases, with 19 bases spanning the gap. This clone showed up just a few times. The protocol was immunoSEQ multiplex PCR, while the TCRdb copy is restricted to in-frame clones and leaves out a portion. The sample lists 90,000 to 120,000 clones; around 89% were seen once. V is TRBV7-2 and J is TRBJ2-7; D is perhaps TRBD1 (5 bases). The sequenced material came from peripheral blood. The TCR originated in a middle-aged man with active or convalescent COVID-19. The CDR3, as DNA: TGTGCCAGCAGCCGTCCTCAGGGTTCCCCTACCTACGAGCAGTACTTC. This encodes CASSRPQGSPTYEQYF.